These T cell receptor beta chains were read from a single sample in a study of Graves' ophthalmopathy and Graves' hyperthyroidism. TCRdb analysed the multiplex PCR reads with MiXCR anew, one entry per CDR3 protein. The table has some 240,000 distinct CDR3 sequences, around 50% seen once; the top ten hold less than 60%. Sequencing was performed on peripheral blood. The receptors stem from an adult man with Graves' ophthalmopathy. The CDR3 runs from the conserved cysteine through the conserved F or W.

v_gene	j_gene	len	CDR3aa
TRBV29-1	TRBJ1-1	12	CSVTGAHTEAFF
TRBV10-1	TRBJ2-5	13	CASSSQIQETQYF
TRBV5-1	TRBJ2-5	17	CASSPGLAGATPETQYF
TRBV24-1	TRBJ2-7	11	CATSDGYEQYF
TRBV20-1	TRBJ2-3	13	CSARAYRRVTQYF
TRBV10-3	TRBJ2-7	15	CAGSYSIAGIYEQYF
TRBV29-1	TRBJ2-7	12	CSVQDRGYEQYF
TRBV4-1	TRBJ1-6	15	CASTLERTGNSPLHF
TRBV7-2	TRBJ2-5	16	CASSLAHTSSQETQYF
TRBV15	TRBJ2-7	14	CATSRTGRLYEQYF
TRBV29-1	TRBJ1-2	11	CSVDSGNGYTF
TRBV10-2	TRBJ2-7	14	CASSERRVGYEQYF
TRBV7-3	TRBJ1-2	13	CASSLTSQGGYTF
TRBV7-6	TRBJ2-7	16	CASSPRLAGDTYEQYF
TRBV6-5	TRBJ1-2	13	CASAGPLLYGYTF
TRBV19	TRBJ1-1	14	CASSITGRHTEAFF
TRBV14	TRBJ2-7	15	CASRGRDSGLDEQYF
TRBV20-1	TRBJ2-5	15	CSARDTSGSGETQYF
TRBV7-8	TRBJ2-7	16	CASSSTTGTGGYEQYF
TRBV15	TRBJ1-2	13	CATSREFTDGYTF
TRBV5-1	TRBJ1-1	16	CASSGRDRGLETEAFF
TRBV20-1	TRBJ1-2	13	CSAREGGNYGYTF